Shown below are 4 T cell receptor beta chains from a single sample sequenced in a study of blood T cell repertoires in COVID-19. Measured with immunoSEQ multiplex PCR; TCRdb has only the in-frame clones, and not every one. The sample has about 50,000 clones; nearly 90% are singletons. The source material was peripheral blood. These receptors originate from an elderly man with active or convalescent COVID-19.

The rearrangement joins TRBV28 to TRBJ1-5; D gene ambiguous. Trimming shortened V by 2 bases and J by 4 bases, and 12 bases separated the two germline ends. This CDR3 comprises 15 residues. Germline assignment: CDR1 MDHEN and CDR2 SYDVKM. CDR3 bases: TGTGCCAGCAGTTTAGAGCGGGTCGGAAATCAGCCCCAGCATTTT. Translated, it gives CASSLERVGNQPQHF.

This clone occurred a few times. The chain combines TRBV2 with TRBJ1-2, with D possibly matching TRBD1 (6 bases). The germline V gene has CDR1 SNHLY and CDR2 FYNNEI. The length of the CDR3 is 12 residues. V dropped 8 bases and J dropped 4 bases, with 11 bases sitting between them. CDR3 coding DNA: TGTGCCAGCGGGGTGGACAGCTATGGCTACACCTTC. It translates to CASGVDSYGYTF.

This clone appeared once. The chain combines TRBV19 with TRBJ1-4; TRBD1 aligns across 7 bases. The J segment lost 7 bases and the V segment lost 0 bases, leaving 8 bases of the junction unmatched. This CDR3 has 16 amino acids. Germline loops: CDR1 LNHDA, CDR2 SQIVND (reference sequence). CDR3 loop: CASSIDKDRFREKLFF. CDR3 coding DNA: TGTGCCAGTAGTATAGATAAGGACAGGTTTCGTGAAAAACTGTTTTTT.

The chain links TRBV5-1 to TRBJ2-5; 11 bases are a match to TRBD2. V shed 4 bases, J shed 5 bases, and the junction held 10 bases outside the gene matches. Germline V gives CDR1 SGHRS, CDR2 YFSETQ. This CDR3 spans 16 amino acids. In DNA form, the CDR3 reads TGCGCCAGCAGCCTCCTTAGCGGGGGGGCCGGTGAGACCCAGTACTTC. Its translation is CASSLLSGGAGETQYF. Full variable domain (remainder filled in from reference TRBV5-1 and TRBJ2-5): KAGVTQTPRYLIKTRGQQVTLSCSPISGHRSVSWYQQTPGQGLQFLFEYFSETQRNKGNFPGRFSGRQFSNSRSEMNVSTLELGDSALYLCASSLLSGGAGETQYFGPGTRLLVL.